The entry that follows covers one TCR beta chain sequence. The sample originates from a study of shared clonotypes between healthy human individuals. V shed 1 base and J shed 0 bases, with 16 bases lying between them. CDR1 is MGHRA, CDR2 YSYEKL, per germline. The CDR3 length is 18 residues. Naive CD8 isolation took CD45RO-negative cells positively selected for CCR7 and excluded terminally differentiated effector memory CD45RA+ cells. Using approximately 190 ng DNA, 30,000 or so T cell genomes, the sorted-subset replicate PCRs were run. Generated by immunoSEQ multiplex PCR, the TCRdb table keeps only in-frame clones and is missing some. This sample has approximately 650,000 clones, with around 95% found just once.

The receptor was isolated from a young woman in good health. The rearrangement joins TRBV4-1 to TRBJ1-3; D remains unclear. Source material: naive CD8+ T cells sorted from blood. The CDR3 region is CASSQVSVAGLSGNTIYF. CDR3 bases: TGCGCCAGCAGCCAAGTTTCGGTTGCAGGCCTCTCTGGAAACACCATATATTTT.